One sample yielded the 3 T cell receptor beta chains listed below, sequenced in a study of T cells after yellow fever vaccination. MiXCR, run by TCRdb on the 5' RACE reads, gives a single entry per CDR3 protein. In the table there are 350,000 to 450,000 distinct CDR3 sequences, 18% of which are singletons. Sequences were derived from PBMCs, sampled before the yellow fever booster vaccination. The receptors were gathered from a young man who received the YFV17D yellow fever vaccine.

V is TRBV7-9 and J is TRBJ1-2; D call uncertain. CDR1 and CDR2 from the germline V gene are SEHNR and FQNEAQ (reference sequence). Deletions cut 2 bases from V and 5 bases from J, with 15 bases between. There are 15 residues in the CDR3. In nucleotides, the CDR3 is TGTGCCAGCAGCTTACCTTTACCGGGTACTTATGGCTACACCTTC. Protein: CASSLPLPGTYGYTF.

This chain joins TRBV29-1 and TRBJ1-6; D is perhaps TRBD1 (5 bases). Germline CDR1 reads SQVTM; CDR2 reads ANQGSEA. V lost 6 bases and J 7 bases, leaving 13 bases between the germline ends. The CDR3 is 13 residues long. The CDR3 spells CSVGDASNSPLHF. The CDR3 DNA reads TGCAGCGTAGGGGACGCAAGCAATTCACCCCTCCACTTT. The whole variable domain, remainder taken from reference TRBV29-1 and TRBJ1-6, is SAVISQKPSRDICQRGTSLTIQCQVDSQVTMMFWYRQQPGQSLTLIATANQGSEATYESGFVIDKFPISRPNLTFSTLTVSNMSPEDSSIYLCSVGDASNSPLHFGNGTRLTVT.

The J gene is TRBJ2-3, the V gene TRBV7-9; TRBD2 matches 11 bases. Germline values: CDR1 SEHNR, CDR2 FQNEAQ (reference sequence). The CDR3 is made up of 18 amino acids. Unmatched junction bases numbered 9, after V lost 2 bases and J lost 2 bases. The CDR3 DNA reads TGTGCCAGCAGCTTAAGACCCGGGACTAGCGGAACCACAGATACGCAGTATTTT. Its protein product is CASSLRPGTSGTTDTQYF.